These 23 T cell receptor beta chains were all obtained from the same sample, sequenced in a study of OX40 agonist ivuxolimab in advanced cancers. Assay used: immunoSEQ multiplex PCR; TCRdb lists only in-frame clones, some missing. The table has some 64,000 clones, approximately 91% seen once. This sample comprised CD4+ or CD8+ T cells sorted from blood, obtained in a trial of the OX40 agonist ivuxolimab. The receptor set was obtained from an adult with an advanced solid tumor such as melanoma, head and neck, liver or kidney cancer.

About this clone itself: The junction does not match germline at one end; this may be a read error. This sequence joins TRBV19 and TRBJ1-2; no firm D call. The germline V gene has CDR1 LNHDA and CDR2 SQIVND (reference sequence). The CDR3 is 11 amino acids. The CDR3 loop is CASSGLYGHTF. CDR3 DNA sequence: TGTGCCAGTAGTGGCCTCTATGGCCACACCTTC.

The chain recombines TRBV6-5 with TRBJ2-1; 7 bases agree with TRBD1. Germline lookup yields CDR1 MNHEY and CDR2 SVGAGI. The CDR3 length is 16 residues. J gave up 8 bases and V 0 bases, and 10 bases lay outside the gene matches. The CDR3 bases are TGTGCCAGCAGTTACTCGATGGCAGGGGGTAGGGATGAGCAGTTCTTC. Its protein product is CASSYSMAGGRDEQFF.

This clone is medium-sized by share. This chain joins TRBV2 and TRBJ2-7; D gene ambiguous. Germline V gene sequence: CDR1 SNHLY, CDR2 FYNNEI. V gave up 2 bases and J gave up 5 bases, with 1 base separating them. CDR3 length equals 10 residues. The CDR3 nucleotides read TGTGCCAGCAGTGAAAACGAGCAGTACTTC. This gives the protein CASSENEQYF.

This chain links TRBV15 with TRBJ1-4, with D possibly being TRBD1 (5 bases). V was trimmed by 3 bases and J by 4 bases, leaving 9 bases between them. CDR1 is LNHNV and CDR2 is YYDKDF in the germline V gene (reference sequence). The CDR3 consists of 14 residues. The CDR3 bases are TGTGCCACCAGCAGCCGGGACCGTAATGAAAAACTGTTTTTT. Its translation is CATSSRDRNEKLFF. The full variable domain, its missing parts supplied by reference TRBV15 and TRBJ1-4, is DAMVIQNPRYQVTQFGKPVTLSCSQTLNHNVMYWYQQKSSQAPKLLFHYYDKDFNNEADTPDNFQSRRPNTSFCFLDIRSPGLGDTAMYLCATSSRDRNEKLFFGSGTQLSVL.

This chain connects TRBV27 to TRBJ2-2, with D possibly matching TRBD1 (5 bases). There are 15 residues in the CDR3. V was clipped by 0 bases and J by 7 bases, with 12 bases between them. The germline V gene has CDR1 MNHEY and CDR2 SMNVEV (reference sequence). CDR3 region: CASSLSVAGFGELFF. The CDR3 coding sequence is TGTGCCAGCAGTTTATCAGTGGCAGGGTTCGGGGAGCTGTTTTTT.

The CDR3 reads CASSFGDYGYTF. CDR3 DNA sequence: TGTGCCAGCAGCTTTGGGGACTATGGCTACACCTTC. J is TRBJ1-2 and V is TRBV7-9; D unresolved. Deletions cut 3 bases from V and 3 bases from J, with 5 bases between. The CDR3 is 12 residues long. Germline loops: CDR1 SEHNR, CDR2 FQNEAQ (reference sequence).

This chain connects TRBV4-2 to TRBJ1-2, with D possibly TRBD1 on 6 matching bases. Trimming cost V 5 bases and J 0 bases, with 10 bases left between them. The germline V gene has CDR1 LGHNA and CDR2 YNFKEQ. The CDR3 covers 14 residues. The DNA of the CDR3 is TGTGCCAGCAGCTTGTGGACAGCTAACTATGGCTACACCTTC. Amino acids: CASSLWTANYGYTF.

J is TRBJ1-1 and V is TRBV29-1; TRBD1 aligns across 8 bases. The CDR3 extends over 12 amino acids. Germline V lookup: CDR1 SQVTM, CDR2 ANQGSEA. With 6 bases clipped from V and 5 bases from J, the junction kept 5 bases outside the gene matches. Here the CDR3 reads CSVTGVRTEAFF. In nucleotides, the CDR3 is TGCAGCGTGACAGGGGTGAGAACTGAAGCTTTCTTT.

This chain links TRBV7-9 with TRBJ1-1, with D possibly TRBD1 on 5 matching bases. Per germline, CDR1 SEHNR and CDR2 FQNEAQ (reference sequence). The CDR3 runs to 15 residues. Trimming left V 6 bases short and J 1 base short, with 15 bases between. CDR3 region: CASSEKGWRNTEAFF. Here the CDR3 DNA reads TGTGCCAGCAGTGAAAAGGGGTGGCGGAACACTGAAGCTTTCTTT.

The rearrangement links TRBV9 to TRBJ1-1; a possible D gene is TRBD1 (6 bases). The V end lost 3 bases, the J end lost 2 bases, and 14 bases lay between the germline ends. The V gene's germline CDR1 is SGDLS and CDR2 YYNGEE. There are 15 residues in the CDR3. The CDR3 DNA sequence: TGTGCCAGCAGCGCCAGACAGGACCCAAACACTGAAGCTTTCTTT. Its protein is CASSARQDPNTEAFF.

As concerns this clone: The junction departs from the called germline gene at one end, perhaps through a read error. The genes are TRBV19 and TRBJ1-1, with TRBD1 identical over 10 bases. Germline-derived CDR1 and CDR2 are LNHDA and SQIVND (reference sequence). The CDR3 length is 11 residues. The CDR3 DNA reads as TGTGCCAGTAGTATGGAAGGACAGGGGGACTTT. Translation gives CASSMEGQGDF.

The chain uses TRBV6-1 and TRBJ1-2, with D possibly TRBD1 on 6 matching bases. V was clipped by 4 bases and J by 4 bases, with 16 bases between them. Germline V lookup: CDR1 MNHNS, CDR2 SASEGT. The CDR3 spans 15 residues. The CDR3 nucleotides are TGTGCCAGCAGTGTTTACAGGGACATGGCCTATGGCTACACCTTC. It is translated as CASSVYRDMAYGYTF.

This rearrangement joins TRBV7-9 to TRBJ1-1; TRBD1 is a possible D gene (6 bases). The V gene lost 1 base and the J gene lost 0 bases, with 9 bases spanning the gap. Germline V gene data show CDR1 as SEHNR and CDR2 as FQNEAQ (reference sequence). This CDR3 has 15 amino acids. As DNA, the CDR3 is TGTGCCAGCAGCTTAGGGCAGGGGATGAACACTGAAGCTTTCTTT. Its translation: CASSLGQGMNTEAFF.

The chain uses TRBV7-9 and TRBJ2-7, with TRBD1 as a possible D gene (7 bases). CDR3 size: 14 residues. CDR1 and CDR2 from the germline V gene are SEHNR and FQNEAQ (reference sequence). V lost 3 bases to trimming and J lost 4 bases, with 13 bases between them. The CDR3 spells CASSLGGQTYEQYF. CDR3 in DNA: TGTGCCAGCAGCTTGGGGGGACAGACTTACGAGCAGTACTTC.

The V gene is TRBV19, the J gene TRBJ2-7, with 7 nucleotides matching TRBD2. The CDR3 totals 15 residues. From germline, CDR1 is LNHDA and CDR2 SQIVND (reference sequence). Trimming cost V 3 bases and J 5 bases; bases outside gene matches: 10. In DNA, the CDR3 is TGTGCCAGTAGTATTTCGGTCTCGGGAGGCGACGAGCAGTACTTC. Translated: CASSISVSGGDEQYF.

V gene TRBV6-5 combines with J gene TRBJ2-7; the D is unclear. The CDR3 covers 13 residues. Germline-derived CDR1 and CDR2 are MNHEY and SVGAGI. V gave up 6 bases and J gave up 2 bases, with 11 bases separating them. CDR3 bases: TGTGCCAGCAGCAACTCACCAGCCTACGAGCAGTACTTC. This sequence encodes CASSNSPAYEQYF.

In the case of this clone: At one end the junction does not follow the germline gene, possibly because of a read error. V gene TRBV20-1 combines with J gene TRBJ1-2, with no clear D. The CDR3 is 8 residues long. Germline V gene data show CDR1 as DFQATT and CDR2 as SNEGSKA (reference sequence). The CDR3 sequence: CSASPDFF. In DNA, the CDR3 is TGCAGTGCTAGCCCGGACTTCTTC.

CDR3 loop: CASSPVGTGELFF. The CDR3 DNA follows: TGTGCCAGCAGCCCGGTGGGCACCGGGGAGCTGTTTTTT. J is TRBJ2-2 and V is TRBV5-6; D not resolved. There are 13 residues in the CDR3. The V gene's germline CDR1 is SGHDT and CDR2 YYEEEE. The V gene lost 4 bases and the J gene lost 4 bases, with 8 bases spanning the gap.

The CDR3, as DNA: TGTGCCAGCAGCTGGGGACTAGCGGGGAGAGAGACCCAGTACTTC. It codes for CASSWGLAGRETQYF. The V gene is TRBV7-8, the J gene TRBJ2-5, with TRBD2 matching 13 bases. Per germline, CDR1 SGHVS and CDR2 FQNEAQ. The CDR3 length is 15 residues. V lost 4 bases and J lost 4; bases outside the gene matches: 3.

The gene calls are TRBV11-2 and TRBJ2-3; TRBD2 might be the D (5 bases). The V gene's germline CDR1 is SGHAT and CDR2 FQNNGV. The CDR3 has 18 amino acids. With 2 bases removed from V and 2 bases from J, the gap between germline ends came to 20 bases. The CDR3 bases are TGTGCCAGCAGCTTATTTTATCCGGGGAGCGCGTCCACAGATACGCAGTATTTT. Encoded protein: CASSLFYPGSASTDTQYF.

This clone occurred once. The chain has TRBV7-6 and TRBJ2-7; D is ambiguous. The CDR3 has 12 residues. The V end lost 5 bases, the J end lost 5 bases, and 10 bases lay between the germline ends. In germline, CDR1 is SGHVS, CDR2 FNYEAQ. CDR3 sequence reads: CASSPLGHEQYF. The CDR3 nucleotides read TGTGCCAGCAGCCCCCTGGGTCACGAGCAGTACTTC.

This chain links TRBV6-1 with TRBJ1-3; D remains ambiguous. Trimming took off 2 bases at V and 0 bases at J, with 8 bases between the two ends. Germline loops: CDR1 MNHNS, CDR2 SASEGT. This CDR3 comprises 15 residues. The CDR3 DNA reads TGTGCCAGCAGTGAAACCCGGGGCTCTGGAAACACCATATATTTT. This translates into CASSETRGSGNTIYF.

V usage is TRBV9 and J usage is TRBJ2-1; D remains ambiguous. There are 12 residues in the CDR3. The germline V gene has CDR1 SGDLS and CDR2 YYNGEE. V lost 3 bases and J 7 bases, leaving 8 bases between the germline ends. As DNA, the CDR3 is TGTGCCAGCAGCGGGATTAGGAATGAGCAGTTCTTC. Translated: CASSGIRNEQFF.